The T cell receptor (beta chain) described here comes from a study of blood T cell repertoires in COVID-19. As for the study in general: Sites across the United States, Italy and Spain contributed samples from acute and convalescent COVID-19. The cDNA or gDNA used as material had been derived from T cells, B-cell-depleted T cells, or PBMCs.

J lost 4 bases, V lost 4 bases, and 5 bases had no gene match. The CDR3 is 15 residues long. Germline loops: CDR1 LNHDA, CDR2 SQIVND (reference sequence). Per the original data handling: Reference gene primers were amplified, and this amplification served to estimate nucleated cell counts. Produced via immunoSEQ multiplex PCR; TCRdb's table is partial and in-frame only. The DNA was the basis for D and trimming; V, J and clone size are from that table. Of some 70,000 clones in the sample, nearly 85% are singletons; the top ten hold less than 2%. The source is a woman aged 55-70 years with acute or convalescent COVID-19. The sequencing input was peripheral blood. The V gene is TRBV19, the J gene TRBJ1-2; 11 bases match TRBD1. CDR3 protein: CASSTGTGGAYGYTF. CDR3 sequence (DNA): TGTGCCAGTAGTACCGGGACAGGGGGGGCCTATGGCTACACCTTC.